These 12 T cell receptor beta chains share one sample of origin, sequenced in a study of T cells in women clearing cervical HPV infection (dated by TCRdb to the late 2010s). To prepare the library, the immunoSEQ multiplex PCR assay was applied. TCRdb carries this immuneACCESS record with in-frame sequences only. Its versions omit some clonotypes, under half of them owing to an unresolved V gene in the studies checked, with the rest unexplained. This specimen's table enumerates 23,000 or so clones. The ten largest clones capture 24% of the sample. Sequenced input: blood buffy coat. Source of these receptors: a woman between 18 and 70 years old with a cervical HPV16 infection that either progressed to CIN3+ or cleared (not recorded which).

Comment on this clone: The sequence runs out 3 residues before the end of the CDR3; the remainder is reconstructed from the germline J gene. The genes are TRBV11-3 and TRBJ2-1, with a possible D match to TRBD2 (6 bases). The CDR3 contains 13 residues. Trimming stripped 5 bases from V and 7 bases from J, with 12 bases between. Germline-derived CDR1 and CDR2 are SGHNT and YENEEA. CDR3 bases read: TGTGCCAGCAGCCCGACTAGGAGGAATGAG. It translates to CASSPTRRNE. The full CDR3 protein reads CASSPTRRNEQFF.

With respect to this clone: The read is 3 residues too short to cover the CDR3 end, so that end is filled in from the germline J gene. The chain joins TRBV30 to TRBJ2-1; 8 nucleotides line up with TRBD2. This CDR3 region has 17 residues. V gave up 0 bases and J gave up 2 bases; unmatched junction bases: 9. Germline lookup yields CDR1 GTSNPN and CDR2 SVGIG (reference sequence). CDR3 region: CAWSVFSGALAYNEQFF. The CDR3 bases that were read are TGTGCCTGGAGTGTATTTAGCGGGGCCCTCGCCTACAATGAG. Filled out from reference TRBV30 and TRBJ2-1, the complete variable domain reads SQTIHQWPATLVQPVGSPLSLECTVEGTSNPNLYWYRQAAGRGLQLLFYSVGIGQISSEVPQNLSASRPQDRQFILSSKKLLLSDSGFYLCAWSVFSGALAYNEQFFGPGTRLTVL.

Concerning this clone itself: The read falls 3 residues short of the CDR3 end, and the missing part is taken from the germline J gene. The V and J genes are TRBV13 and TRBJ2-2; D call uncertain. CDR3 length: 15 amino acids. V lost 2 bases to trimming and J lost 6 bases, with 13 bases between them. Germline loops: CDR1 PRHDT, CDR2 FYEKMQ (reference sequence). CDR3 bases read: TGTGCCAGCAGCTTATCGGTGGGCCTCCCCGGGGAG. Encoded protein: CASSLSVGLPGE. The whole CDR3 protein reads CASSLSVGLPGELFF.

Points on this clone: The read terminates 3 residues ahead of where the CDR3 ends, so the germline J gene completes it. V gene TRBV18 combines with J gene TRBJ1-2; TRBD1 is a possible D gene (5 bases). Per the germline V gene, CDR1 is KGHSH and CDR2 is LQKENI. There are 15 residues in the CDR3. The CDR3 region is CASSPGAGQLYDYTF. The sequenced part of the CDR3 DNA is TGTGCCAGCTCACCAGGGGCAGGACAACTCTACGAC.

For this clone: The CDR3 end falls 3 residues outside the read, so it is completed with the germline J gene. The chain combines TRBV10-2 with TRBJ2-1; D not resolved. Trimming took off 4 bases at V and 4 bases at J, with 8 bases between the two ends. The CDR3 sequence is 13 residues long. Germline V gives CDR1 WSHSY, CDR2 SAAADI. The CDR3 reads CASSANRYNEQFF. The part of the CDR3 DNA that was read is TGCGCCAGCAGTGCAAACAGATACAATGAG.

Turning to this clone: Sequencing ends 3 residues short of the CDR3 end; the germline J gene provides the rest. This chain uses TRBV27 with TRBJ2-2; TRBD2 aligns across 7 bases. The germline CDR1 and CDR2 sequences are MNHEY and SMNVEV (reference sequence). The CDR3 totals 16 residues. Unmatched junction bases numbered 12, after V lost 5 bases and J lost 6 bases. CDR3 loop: CASSLGGLGLAGELFF. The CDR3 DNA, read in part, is TGTGCCAGCAGTCTTGGAGGACTAGGATTGGCCGGGGAG.

CDR3 DNA, as far as it was read: TGTGCCAGCAGAGTACAGGGATACGAG. Encoded protein: CASRVQGYE. The entire CDR3 is CASRVQGYEQYF. The chain is built from TRBV2 and TRBJ2-7; TRBD1 is a possible D gene (6 bases). The CDR3 is cut off 3 residues early in the read; its end comes from the germline J gene. The length of the CDR3 is 12 residues. The germline CDR1 and CDR2 sequences are SNHLY and FYNNEI. V shed 6 bases and J shed 4 bases, with 10 bases lying between them.

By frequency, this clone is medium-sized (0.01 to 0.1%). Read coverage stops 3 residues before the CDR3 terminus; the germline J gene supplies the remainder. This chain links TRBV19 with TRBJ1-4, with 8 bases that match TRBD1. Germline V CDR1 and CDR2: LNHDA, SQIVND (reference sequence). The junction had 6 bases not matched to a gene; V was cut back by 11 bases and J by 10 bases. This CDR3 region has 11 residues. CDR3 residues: CARTGIGKLFF. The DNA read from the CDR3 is TGTGCCCGGACAGGGATCGGAAAA.

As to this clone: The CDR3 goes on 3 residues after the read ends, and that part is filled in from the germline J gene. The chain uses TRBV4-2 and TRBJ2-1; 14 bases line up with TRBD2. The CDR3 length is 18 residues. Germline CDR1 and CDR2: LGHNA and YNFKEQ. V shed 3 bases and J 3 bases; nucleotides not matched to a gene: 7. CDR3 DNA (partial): TGTGCCAGCAGCCAGCCCCCGACTAGCGGGAGGGTCTACAATGAG. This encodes CASSQPPTSGRVYNE. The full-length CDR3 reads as CASSQPPTSGRVYNEQFF.

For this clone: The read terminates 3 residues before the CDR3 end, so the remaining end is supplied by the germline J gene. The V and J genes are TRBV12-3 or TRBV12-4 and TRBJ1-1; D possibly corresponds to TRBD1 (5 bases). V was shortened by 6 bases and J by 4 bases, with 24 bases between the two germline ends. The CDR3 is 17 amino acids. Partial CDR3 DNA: TGTGCCAGCAGCCCGGACAAAAGGAATGGGGCGAGCACTGAA. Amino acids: CASSPDKRNGASTE. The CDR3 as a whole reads CASSPDKRNGASTEAFF.

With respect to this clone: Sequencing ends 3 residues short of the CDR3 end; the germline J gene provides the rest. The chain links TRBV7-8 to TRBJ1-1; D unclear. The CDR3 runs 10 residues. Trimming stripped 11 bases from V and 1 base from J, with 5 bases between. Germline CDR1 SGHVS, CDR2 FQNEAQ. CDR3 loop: CASGNTEAFF. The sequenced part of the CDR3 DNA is TGTGCCTCAGGGAACACTGAA. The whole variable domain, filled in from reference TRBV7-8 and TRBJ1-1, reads GAGVSQSPRYKVAKRGQDVALRCDPISGHVSLFWYQQALGQGPEFLTYFQNEAQLDKSGLPSDRFFAERPEGSVSTLKIQRTQQEDSAVYLCASGNTEAFFGQGTRLTVV.

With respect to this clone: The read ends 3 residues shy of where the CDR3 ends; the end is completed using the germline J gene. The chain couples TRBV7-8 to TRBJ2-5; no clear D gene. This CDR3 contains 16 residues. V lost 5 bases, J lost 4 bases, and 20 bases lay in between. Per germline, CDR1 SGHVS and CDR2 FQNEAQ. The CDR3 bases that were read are TGTGCCAGCAGCCCGGGTGGAGCTAGTATTTTAGAGACC. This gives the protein CASSPGGASILET. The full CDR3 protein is CASSPGGASILETQYF.